The clone carrying this TCR beta chain was counted only a few times. In germline, CDR1 is SGHDT, CDR2 YYEEEE. Unmatched junction bases numbered 9, after V lost 4 bases and J lost 3 bases. The CDR3 runs to 15 residues. The cohort's ophthalmopathy patients, a group with duration under 3 months, had a Clinical Activity Score of at least 3 and a NOSPECS grade of at least 4. Patients having uncontrolled infection, another autoimmune disease, pregnancy or lactation were not included. This specimen comes from a study of T cells in Graves' hyperthyroidism and ophthalmopathy. The overall study: The blood sample was taken at first diagnosis, before treatment began.

TCR beta CDR3 regions were amplified from RNA transcripts. RT-PCR in the first round (using the HTBI primer set) targeted the TCR CDR3. TCRdb redid the calling of the multiplex PCR reads with MiXCR, one entry per CDR3 protein. Of 450,000 to 600,000 distinct CDR3 sequences in the sample, just under 20% are singletons; the top ten hold around 50%. Sequencing was done on a sample of blood. The chain links TRBV5-6 to TRBJ1-1, with TRBD1 matching over 7 bases. This TCR derives from a man aged 35 to 55 with Graves' ophthalmopathy. CDR3 bases: TGTGCCAGCAGCCCTTTCGTCAGGGGGGACACTGAAGCTTTCTTT. Translated: CASSPFVRGDTEAFF. The full variable domain, with the rest looked up from reference TRBV5-6 and TRBJ1-1, is DAGVTQSPTHLIKTRGQQVTLRCSPKSGHDTVSWYQQALGQGPQFIFQYYEEEERQRGNFPDRFSGHQFPNYSSELNVNALLLGDSALYLCASSPFVRGDTEAFFGQGTRLTVV.